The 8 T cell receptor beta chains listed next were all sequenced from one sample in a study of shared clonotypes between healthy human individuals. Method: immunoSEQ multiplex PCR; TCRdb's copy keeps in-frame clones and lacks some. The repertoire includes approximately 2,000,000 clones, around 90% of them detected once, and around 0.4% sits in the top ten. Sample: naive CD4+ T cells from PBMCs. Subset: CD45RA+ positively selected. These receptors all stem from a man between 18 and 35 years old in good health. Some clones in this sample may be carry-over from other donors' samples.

CDR3: CASNRQTSSYGYTF. The CDR3 region has the DNA TGTGCCAGTAACAGACAGACGTCATCCTATGGCTACACCTTC. The V gene is TRBV19, the J gene TRBJ1-2; tentative D call: TRBD1 (5 bases). CDR1 and CDR2 from the germline V gene are LNHDA and SQIVND (reference sequence). V gave up 7 bases and J gave up 4 bases, with 16 bases separating them. CDR3 length: 14 residues.

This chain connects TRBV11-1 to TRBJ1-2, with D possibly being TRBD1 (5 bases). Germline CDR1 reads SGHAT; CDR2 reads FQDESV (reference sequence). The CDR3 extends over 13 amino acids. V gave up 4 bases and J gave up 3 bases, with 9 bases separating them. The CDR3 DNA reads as TGTGCCAGCAGCTCGGGGGGTGACTATGGCTACACCTTC. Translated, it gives CASSSGGDYGYTF.

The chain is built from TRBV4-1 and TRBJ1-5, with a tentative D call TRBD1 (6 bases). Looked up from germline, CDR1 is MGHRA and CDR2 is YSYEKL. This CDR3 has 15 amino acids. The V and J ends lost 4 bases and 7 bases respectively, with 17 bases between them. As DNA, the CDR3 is TGCGCCAGCAGCCTACTTCCAGGGGTAGGACAGCCCCAGCATTTT. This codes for CASSLLPGVGQPQHF.

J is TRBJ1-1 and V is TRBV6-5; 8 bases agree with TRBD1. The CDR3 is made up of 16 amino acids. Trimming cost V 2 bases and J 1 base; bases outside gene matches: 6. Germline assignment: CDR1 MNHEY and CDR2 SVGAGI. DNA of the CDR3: TGTGCCAGCAGTTACACAGGGGGAGGGAGGAACACTGAAGCTTTCTTT. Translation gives CASSYTGGGRNTEAFF.

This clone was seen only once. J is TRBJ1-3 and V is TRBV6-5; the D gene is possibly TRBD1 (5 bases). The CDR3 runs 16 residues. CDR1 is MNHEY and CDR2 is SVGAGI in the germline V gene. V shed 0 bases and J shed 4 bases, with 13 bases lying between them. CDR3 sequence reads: CASSYSSGVGGNTIYF. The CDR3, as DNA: TGTGCCAGCAGTTACTCCTCGGGGGTCGGCGGAAACACCATATATTTT.

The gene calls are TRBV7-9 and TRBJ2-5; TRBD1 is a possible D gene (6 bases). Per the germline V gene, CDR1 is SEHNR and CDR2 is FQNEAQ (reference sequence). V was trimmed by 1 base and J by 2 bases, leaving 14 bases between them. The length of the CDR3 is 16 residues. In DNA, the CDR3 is TGTGCCAGCAGCTTAGGGAGCAGGGGACGTCAAGAGACCCAGTACTTC. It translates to CASSLGSRGRQETQYF. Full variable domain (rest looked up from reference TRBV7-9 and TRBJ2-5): DTGVSQNPRHKITKRGQNVTFRCDPISEHNRLYWYRQTLGQGPEFLTYFQNEAQLEKSRLLSDRFSAERPKGSFSTLEIQRTEQGDSAMYLCASSLGSRGRQETQYFGPGTRLLVL.

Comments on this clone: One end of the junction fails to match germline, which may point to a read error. In DNA, the CDR3 is TGTGCCGGCAGCTTAGAGCGGCAGGGGGCGCGGGGAAGGGAGACCCAGTACTTC. Translating gives CAGSLERQGARGRETQYF. The J gene is TRBJ2-5, the V gene TRBV7-2; 8 bases line up with TRBD1. Looked up from germline, CDR1 is SGHTA and CDR2 is FQGNSA. This CDR3 has 18 amino acids.

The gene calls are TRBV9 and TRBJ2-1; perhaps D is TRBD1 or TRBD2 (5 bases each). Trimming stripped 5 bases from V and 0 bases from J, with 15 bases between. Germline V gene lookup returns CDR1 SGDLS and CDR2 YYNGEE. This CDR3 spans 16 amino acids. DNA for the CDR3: TGTGCCAGCAGTGTTACCGGGACCAGCTCCTACAATGAGCAGTTCTTC. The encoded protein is CASSVTGTSSYNEQFF.